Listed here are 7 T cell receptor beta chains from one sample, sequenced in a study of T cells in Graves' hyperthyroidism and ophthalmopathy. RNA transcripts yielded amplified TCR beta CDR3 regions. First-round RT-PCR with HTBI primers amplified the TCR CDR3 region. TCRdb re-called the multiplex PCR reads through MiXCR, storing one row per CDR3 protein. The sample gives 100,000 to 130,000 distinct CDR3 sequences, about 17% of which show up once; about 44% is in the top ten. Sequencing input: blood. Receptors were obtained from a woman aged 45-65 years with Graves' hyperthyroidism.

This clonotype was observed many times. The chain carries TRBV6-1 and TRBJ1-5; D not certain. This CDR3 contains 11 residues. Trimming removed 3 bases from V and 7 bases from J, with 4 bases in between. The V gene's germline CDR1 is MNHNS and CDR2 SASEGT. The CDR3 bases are TGTGCCAGCAGTGAGGGGCAGCCCCAGCATTTT. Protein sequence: CASSEGQPQHF.

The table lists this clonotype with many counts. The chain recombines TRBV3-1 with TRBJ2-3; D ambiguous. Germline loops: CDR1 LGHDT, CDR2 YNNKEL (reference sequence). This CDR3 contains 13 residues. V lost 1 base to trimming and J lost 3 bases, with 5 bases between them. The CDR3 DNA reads TGTGCCAGCAGCCAAGCAAAAACAGATACGCAGTATTTT. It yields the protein CASSQAKTDTQYF.

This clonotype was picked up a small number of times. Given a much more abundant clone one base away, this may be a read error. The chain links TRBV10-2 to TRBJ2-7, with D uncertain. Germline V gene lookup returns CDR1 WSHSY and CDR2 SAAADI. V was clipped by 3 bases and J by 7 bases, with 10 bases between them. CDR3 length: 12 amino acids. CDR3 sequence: CASSDPSDEQYF. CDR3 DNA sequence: TGCGCCAGCAGTGACCCGTCCGATGAGCAGTACTTC.

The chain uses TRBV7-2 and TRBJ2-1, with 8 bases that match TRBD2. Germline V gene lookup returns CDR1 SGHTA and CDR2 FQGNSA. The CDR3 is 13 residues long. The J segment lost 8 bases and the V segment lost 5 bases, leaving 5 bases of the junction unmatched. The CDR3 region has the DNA TGTGCCAGCAGCCCAGGGACTAGTGATGAGCAGTTCTTC. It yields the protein CASSPGTSDEQFF.

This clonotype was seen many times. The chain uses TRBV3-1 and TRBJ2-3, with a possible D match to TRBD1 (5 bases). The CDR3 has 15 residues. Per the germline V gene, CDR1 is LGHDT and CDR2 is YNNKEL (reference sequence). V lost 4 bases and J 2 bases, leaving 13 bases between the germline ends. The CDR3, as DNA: TGTGCCAGCAGCCTACTAAGACAGCCCACAGATACGCAGTATTTT. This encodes CASSLLRQPTDTQYF.

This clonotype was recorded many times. The DNA of the CDR3 is TGTGCCAGCAGTCTCCCCCAGGGGATTGAGCAGTTCTTC. It codes for CASSLPQGIEQFF. The V call is TRBV12-3 or TRBV12-4, the J call TRBJ2-1, with D perhaps TRBD1 (6 bases). V was cut by 5 bases and J by 9 bases, with 14 bases left in between. This CDR3 has 13 residues.

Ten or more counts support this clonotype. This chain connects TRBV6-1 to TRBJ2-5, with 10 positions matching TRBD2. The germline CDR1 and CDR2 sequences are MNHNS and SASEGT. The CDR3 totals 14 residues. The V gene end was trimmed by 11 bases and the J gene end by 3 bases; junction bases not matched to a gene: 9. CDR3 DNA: TGTGCCGTCCAGCGGGAGGGCCCAGAAGAGACCCAGTACTTC. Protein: CAVQREGPEETQYF.